This TCR beta chain comes out of a study of shared clonotypes between healthy human individuals. Findings of the study overall: The sampled material consisted only of blood, and tissue repertoires are likely to differ.

Of note for this clone: As yet, its antigen is unknown.

Only in-frame clones appear in the TCRdb table, and some are missing; sequencing was by immunoSEQ multiplex PCR. The repertoire holds approximately 2.1 million clones, 85% to 95% seen once, with roughly 0.36% in the top ten. The receptor comes from a man younger than 35 in good health. Some clones in this sample may be carry-over from other donors' samples. Input material: naive CD4+ T cells from PBMCs. Subset: CD45RA+ positively selected.

The CDR3 DNA reads TGTGCCACTAGCCTAGGGGATATCGGGCAGCCCCAGCATTTT. This codes for CATSLGDIGQPQHF. The rearrangement joins TRBV19 to TRBJ1-5, with D maybe TRBD1 (5 bases). The CDR3 covers 14 residues. Germline V CDR1 and CDR2: LNHDA, SQIVND (reference sequence). V gave up 10 bases and J gave up 7 bases, with 20 bases separating them.